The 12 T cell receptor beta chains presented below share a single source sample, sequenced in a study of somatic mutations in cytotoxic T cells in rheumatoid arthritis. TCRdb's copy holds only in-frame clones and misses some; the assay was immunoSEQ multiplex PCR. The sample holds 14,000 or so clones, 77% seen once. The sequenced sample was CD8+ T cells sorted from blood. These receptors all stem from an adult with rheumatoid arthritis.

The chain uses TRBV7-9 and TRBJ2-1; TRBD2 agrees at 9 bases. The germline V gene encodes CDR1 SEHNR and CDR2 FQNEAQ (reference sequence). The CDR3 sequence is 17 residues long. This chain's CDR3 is CASAWLAGHSSYNEQFF. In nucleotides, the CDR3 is TGTGCGAGCGCATGGCTAGCGGGGCATAGCTCCTACAATGAGCAGTTCTTC.

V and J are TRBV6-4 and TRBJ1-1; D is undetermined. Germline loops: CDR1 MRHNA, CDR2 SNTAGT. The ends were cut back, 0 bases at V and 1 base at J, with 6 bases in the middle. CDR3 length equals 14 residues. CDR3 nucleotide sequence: TGTGCCAGCAGTGACTCGATTGAGAACACTGAAGCTTTCTTT. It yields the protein CASSDSIENTEAFF.

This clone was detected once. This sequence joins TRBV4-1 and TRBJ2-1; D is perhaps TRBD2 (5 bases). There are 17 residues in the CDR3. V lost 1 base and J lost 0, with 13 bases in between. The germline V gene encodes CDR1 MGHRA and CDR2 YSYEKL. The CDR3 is CASSQGAVASSYNEQFF. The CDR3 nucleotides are TGCGCCAGCAGCCAAGGGGCGGTAGCGAGCTCCTACAATGAGCAGTTCTTC.

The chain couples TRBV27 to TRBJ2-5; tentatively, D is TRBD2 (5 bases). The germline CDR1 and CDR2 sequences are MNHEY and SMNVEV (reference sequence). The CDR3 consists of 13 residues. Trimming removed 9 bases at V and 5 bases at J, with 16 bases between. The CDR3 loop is CASRTGYVETQYF. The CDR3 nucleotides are TGTGCCAGTAGGACGGGGTATGTGGAGACCCAGTACTTC.

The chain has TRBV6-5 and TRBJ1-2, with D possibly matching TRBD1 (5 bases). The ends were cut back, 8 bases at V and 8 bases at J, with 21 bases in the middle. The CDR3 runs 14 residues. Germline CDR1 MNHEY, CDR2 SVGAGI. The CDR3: CASSPLEGAKGYTF. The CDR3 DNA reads TGTGCCAGCTCCCCTCTTGAAGGGGCGAAGGGCTACACCTTC.

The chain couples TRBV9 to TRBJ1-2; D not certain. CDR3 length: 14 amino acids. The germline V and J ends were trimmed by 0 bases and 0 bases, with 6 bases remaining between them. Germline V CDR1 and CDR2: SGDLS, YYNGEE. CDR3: CASSVAGSNYGYTF. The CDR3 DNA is TGTGCCAGCAGCGTAGCCGGCTCTAACTATGGCTACACCTTC.

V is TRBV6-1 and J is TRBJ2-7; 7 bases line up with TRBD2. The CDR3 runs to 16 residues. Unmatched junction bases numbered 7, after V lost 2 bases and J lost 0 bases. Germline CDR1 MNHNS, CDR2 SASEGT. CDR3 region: CASSETRSGGSYEQYV. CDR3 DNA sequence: TGTGCCAGCAGTGAAACTCGGTCGGGGGGCTCCTACGAGCAGTACGTC.

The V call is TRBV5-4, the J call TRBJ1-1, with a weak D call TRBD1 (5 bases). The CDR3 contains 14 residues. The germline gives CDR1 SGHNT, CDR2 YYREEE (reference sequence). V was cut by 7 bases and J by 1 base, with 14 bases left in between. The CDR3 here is CASGHRSGNTEAFF. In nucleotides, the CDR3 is TGTGCCAGCGGACACCGATCAGGGAACACTGAAGCTTTCTTT. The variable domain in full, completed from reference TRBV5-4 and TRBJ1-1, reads ETGVTQSPTHLIKTRGQQVTLRCSSQSGHNTVSWYQQALGQGPQFIFQYYREEENGRGNFPPRFSGLQFPNYSSELNVNALELDDSALYLCASGHRSGNTEAFFGQGTRLTVV.

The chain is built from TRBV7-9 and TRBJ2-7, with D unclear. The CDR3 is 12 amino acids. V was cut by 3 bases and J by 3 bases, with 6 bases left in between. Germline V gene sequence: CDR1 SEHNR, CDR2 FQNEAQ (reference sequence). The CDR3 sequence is CASSFTNYEQYF. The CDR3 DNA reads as TGTGCCAGCAGCTTCACCAACTACGAGCAGTACTTC.

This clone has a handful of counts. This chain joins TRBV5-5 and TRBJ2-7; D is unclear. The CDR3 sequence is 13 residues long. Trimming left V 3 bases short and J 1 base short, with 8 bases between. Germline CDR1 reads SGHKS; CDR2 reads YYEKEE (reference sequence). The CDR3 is CASSYLGSYEQYV. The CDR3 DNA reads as TGTGCCAGCAGCTATTTGGGGTCCTACGAGCAGTACGTC.

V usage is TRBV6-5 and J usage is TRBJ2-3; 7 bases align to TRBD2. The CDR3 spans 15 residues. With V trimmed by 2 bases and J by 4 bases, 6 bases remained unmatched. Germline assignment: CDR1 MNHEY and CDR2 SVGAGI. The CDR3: CASSYGRLAPDTQYF. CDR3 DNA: TGTGCCAGCAGTTACGGGAGACTAGCTCCAGATACGCAGTATTTT.

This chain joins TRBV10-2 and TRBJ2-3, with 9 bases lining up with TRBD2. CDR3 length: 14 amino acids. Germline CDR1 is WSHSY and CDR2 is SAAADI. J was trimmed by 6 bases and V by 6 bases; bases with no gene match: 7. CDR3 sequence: CASSPTSGGDTQYF. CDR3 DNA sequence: TGCGCCAGCAGCCCGACTAGCGGAGGGGATACGCAGTATTTT.